This T cell receptor (beta chain) was sequenced for a study of blood T cell repertoires in COVID-19. Study-level background: Spain, Italy and the United States supplied samples that represented acute and convalescent COVID-19.

Recruited during active infection, patients (from Seattle) were subsequently followed longitudinally. In the original workflow: It was from reference gene primer amplification that nucleated cell counts were estimated. Libraries were prepared by immunoSEQ multiplex PCR; TCRdb keeps only in-frame clonotypes and omits some of them. From that table come the V and J calls and clone size; the DNA was used to work out D and trimming. The data show roughly 200,000 clones, 80% to 85% seen once. CDR3 length: 12 amino acids. In germline, CDR1 is SNHLY, CDR2 FYNNEI. Germline trimming cut 5 bases from V and 10 bases from J; bases unmatched to any gene: 4.

This chain joins TRBV2 and TRBJ1-5; 8 nucleotides line up with TRBD1. The specimen was peripheral blood. The clonotype comes from a woman in her 40s with COVID-19, enrolled during active disease. This chain's CDR3 is CASSPTGAPQHF. The CDR3 nucleotides read TGTGCCAGCAGTCCGACAGGGGCACCCCAGCATTTT.